A selection of T cell receptor beta chains follows, all from one sample in a study of blood T cell repertoires in COVID-19. Profiled with immunoSEQ multiplex PCR; TCRdb holds only in-frame clones, not every one. The profile shows 220,000 or so clones, about 85% of them singletons. Sequencing was done on a sample of peripheral blood. These receptors originate from a woman aged 60-70 years who had recovered from COVID-19. Both conserved end residues are part of each CDR3. The D gene is left open where the match is weak. Size values are once, few and many counts, or a class for expanded clones, and some rows have none.

>TRBV7-9|TRBJ2-3|TRBD2|few
CASRSGGYRTDTQYF
TGTGCCAGCAGAAGCGGGGGGTACCGCACAGATACGCAGTATTTT
>TRBV9|TRBJ2-3|TRBD2|.
CASSVGLAGNTQYF
TGTGCCAGCAGCGTAGGGCTAGCGGGGAATACGCAGTATTTT
>TRBV29-1|TRBJ1-1|.|.
CSIGGGADFYAEAFF
TGCAGCATCGGTGGGGGCGCAGATTTCTACGCTGAAGCTTTCTTT
>TRBV4-2|TRBJ1-6|.|many
CASSPWRSPLHF
TGTGCCAGCAGCCCCTGGCGGTCACCCCTCCACTTT
>TRBV6-5|TRBJ1-1|.|.
CASSLEDSTEAFF
TGTGCCAGCAGTTTGGAGGATTCGACTGAAGCTTTCTTT
>TRBV13|TRBJ1-6|.|.
CASSSRGYNSPLHF
TGTGCCAGCAGCTCACGAGGCTATAATTCACCCCTCCACTTT
>TRBV5-6|TRBJ1-6|TRBD1|few
CASSGDRGYSPLHF
TGTGCCAGCAGCGGGGACAGGGGCTATTCACCCCTCCACTTT
>TRBV5-1|TRBJ1-3|.|.
CASSLVSSGNTIYF
TGCGCCAGCAGCTTGGTGAGCTCTGGAAACACCATATATTTT
>TRBV19|TRBJ1-4|.|.
CASRGRFSTNEKLFF
TGTGCCAGTAGGGGCAGGTTCTCAACTAATGAAAAACTGTTTTTT
>TRBV19|TRBJ2-7|.|.
CASSTQGMKQYF
TGTGCCAGTAGTACCCAGGGGATGAAGCAGTACTTC
>TRBV19|TRBJ1-2|.|once
CASSRKRDGDYGYTF
TGTGCCAGTAGTAGAAAGCGGGACGGTGACTATGGCTACACCTTC
>TRBV29-1|TRBJ2-7|TRBD1|.
CSVRDRVAYEQYF
TGCAGCGTGCGGGACAGGGTAGCCTACGAGCAGTACTTC
>TRBV21-1|TRBJ1-6|.|.
CARRVPPLHF
TGTGCCCGGCGGGTACCACCCCTCCACTTT
>TRBV4-3|TRBJ1-1|.|.
CASSQDKGGTDTEAFF
TGCGCCAGCAGCCAAGATAAGGGAGGGACGGACACTGAAGCTTTCTTT
>TRBV27|TRBJ1-2|.|.
CAAGAAYGYTF
TGTGCCGCGGGGGCGGCCTATGGCTACACCTTC
>TRBV11-2|TRBJ2-3|TRBD2|.
CASSPPGGRADGDTQYF
TGTGCCAGCAGCCCGCCTGGTGGGAGGGCCGATGGAGATACGCAGTATTTT
>TRBV6-2/TRBV6-3|TRBJ1-2|.|.
CASSSGAGRPSGYGYTF
TGTGCCAGCAGTTCTGGAGCCGGTCGGCCATCTGGGTATGGCTACACCTTC
>TRBV3-1/TRBV3-2|TRBJ1-2|.|.
CASSQDWGSNYGYTF
TGTGCCAGCAGCCAAGATTGGGGCTCTAACTATGGCTACACCTTC